The 3 T cell receptor beta chains in this list originate from one sample, sequenced in a study of T cells after yellow fever vaccination. TCRdb recomputed calls from the 5' RACE reads with MiXCR, one row per CDR3 protein. The profile shows approximately 240,000 distinct CDR3 sequences, about 3.5% of them singletons. The specimen comprised PBMCs, sampled 15 days after the yellow fever booster vaccination. Receptor source: a man aged 18 to 35 who received the YFV17D yellow fever vaccine.

The table lists this clonotype with many counts. V gene TRBV5-4 combines with J gene TRBJ1-4, with 8 bases identical to TRBD1. This CDR3 contains 16 residues. V trimming: 3 bases; J trimming: 2 bases; junction bases outside the gene matches: 6. Per the germline V gene, CDR1 is SGHNT and CDR2 is YYREEE (reference sequence). The CDR3, as DNA: TGTGCCAGCAGCTCACAGGGGGGGTTGACTAATGAAAAACTGTTTTTT. Translation: CASSSQGGLTNEKLFF.

This clonotype was counted many times. The CDR3 DNA reads as TGTGCCAGCAGCCGGGACAGGGGGAACAATGAGCAGTTCTTC. This translates into CASSRDRGNNEQFF. The chain employs TRBV7-2 and TRBJ2-1, with 11 bases aligning to TRBD1. The CDR3 loop spans 14 amino acids. With 5 bases clipped from V and 5 bases from J, the junction kept 2 bases outside the gene matches. Germline V CDR1 and CDR2: SGHTA, FQGNSA.

The sample holds a few counts of this clonotype. The chain links TRBV12-5 to TRBJ2-7; 8 bases agree with TRBD1. Germline trimming cut 1 base from V and 4 bases from J; bases unmatched to any gene: 9. This CDR3 comprises 16 residues. Germline CDR1 reads LGHNT; CDR2 reads FRNRAP. The CDR3: CASGLGPGQECYEQYV. The CDR3, as DNA: TGTGCTAGTGGTTTGGGGCCGGGACAGGAGTGTTACGAGCAGTACGTC.